Presented here are 7 T cell receptor beta chains from one specimen sequenced in a study of T-cell reconstitution after alpha-beta-depleted transplantation in children. Molecular barcoding with unique molecular identifiers was used for the TCRbeta library. One entry per CDR3 protein results from TCRdb running MiXCR on the PCR reads. The table includes approximately 230,000 distinct CDR3 sequences, 24% detected once. The input for sequencing was PBMCs, mostly from graft donor cells, taken 360 days after TCRalphabeta/CD19-depleted stem cell transplant. All receptors come from a female patient aged 2-9 years who had a stem cell transplant for congenital amegakaryocytic thrombocytopenia, so the T cells may come from the graft donor.

This clonotype was detected a few times. The CDR3 protein is CASSSSSGSGEQYF. The CDR3 bases are TGTGCCAGCAGCTCGTCGAGCGGGAGTGGCGAGCAGTACTTC. V and J are TRBV11-2 and TRBJ2-7; 8 bases match TRBD2. The CDR3 is 14 amino acids. The V gene end was trimmed by 4 bases and the J gene end by 6 bases; junction bases not matched to a gene: 8. Germline V CDR1 and CDR2: SGHAT, FQNNGV.

This clonotype was counted a few times. The chain links TRBV20-1 to TRBJ2-3; the D gene could be TRBD1 or TRBD2 (6 bases each). V lost 2 bases and J lost 4, with 13 bases in between. Germline CDR1 DFQATT, CDR2 SNEGSKA (reference sequence). The CDR3 has 14 residues. The CDR3 protein is CSARRPGAPDTQYF. CDR3 coding DNA: TGCAGTGCTAGACGCCCGGGGGCGCCAGATACGCAGTATTTT.

This clonotype was counted many times. The V call is TRBV7-2, the J call TRBJ2-1; 13 nucleotides agree with TRBD2. From germline, CDR1 is SGHTA and CDR2 FQGNSA. This CDR3 contains 18 residues. The ends lost 0 bases at V and 5 bases at J; junction bases unmatched: 7. CDR3 residues: CASSLAPGLAGLDNEQFF. The CDR3 nucleotides read TGTGCCAGCAGCTTAGCTCCGGGACTAGCGGGATTAGACAATGAGCAGTTCTTC.

This clonotype has only one observation. The CDR3 bases are TGCGCCAGCAGCTTGGAGGGTGCGGGACTAGCGGTCCAAGAGACCCAGTACTTC. As protein: CASSLEGAGLAVQETQYF. This rearrangement joins TRBV5-1 to TRBJ2-5; 11 positions match TRBD2. V lost 0 bases to trimming and J lost 1 base; unmatched junction nucleotides: 8. Germline CDR1 SGHRS, CDR2 YFSETQ. This CDR3 spans 18 amino acids. Complete variable domain (other parts from reference TRBV5-1 and TRBJ2-5): KAGVTQTPRYLIKTRGQQVTLSCSPISGHRSVSWYQQTPGQGLQFLFEYFSETQRNKGNFPGRFSGRQFSNSRSEMNVSTLELGDSALYLCASSLEGAGLAVQETQYFGPGTRLLVL.

This clonotype was recorded a few times. This rearrangement joins TRBV20-1 to TRBJ1-1; D not certain. The germline CDR1 and CDR2 sequences are DFQATT and SNEGSKA (reference sequence). The CDR3 totals 13 residues. Trimming took 7 bases from V and 4 from J, leaving 16 bases between them. The CDR3 DNA is TGCAGTGGTACGGACGCGGTAAGCACTGAAGCTTTCTTT. Residues: CSGTDAVSTEAFF.

This clonotype was seen a few times. The J gene is TRBJ2-5, the V gene TRBV5-1, with 12 bases matching TRBD2. The CDR3 consists of 16 residues. CDR1 and CDR2 from the germline V gene are SGHRS and YFSETQ. V shed 4 bases and J 4 bases; nucleotides not matched to a gene: 8. The CDR3 region is CASSGGRTSGVETQYF. The CDR3 DNA is TGCGCCAGCAGCGGGGGCCGGACTAGCGGGGTAGAGACCCAGTACTTC.

The chain carries TRBV3-1 and TRBJ1-2; 8 nucleotides match TRBD1. Germline-derived CDR1 and CDR2 are LGHDT and YNNKEL (reference sequence). This CDR3 contains 17 residues. Unmatched junction bases numbered 11, after V lost 1 base and J lost 4 bases. The CDR3 nucleotides are TGTGCCAGCAGCCAAGGAGGACAGGGCATCCAATTCTATGGCTACACCTTC. This gives the protein CASSQGGQGIQFYGYTF.